One sample yielded the 25 T cell receptor beta chains listed below, sequenced in a study of OX40 agonist ivuxolimab in advanced cancers. Method: immunoSEQ multiplex PCR; TCRdb's copy keeps in-frame clones and lacks some. The profile shows more than 70,000 clones, around 90% of them singletons. This specimen consisted of CD4+ or CD8+ T cells sorted from blood, obtained in a trial of the OX40 agonist ivuxolimab. The receptor set was obtained from an adult with an advanced solid tumor such as melanoma, head and neck, liver or kidney cancer.

This chain uses TRBV28 with TRBJ2-5; 11 bases map to TRBD2. The CDR3 is 16 amino acids. The germline CDR1 and CDR2 sequences are MDHEN and SYDVKM. The J segment lost 5 bases and the V segment lost 4 bases, leaving 9 bases of the junction unmatched. The CDR3 bases are TGTGCCAGCAGTTCCTATAGCGGGAGGGCCCGGGAGACCCAGTACTTC. Protein product: CASSSYSGRARETQYF.

The rearrangement uses TRBV5-1 and TRBJ1-2; D not certain. This CDR3 spans 14 amino acids. Trimming left V 0 bases short and J 0 bases short, with 6 bases between. The V gene's germline CDR1 is SGHRS and CDR2 YFSETQ. This CDR3 reads CASSLASTNYGYTF. CDR3 bases: TGCGCCAGCAGCTTGGCCTCAACTAACTATGGCTACACCTTC.

The chain employs TRBV7-9 and TRBJ1-6; no reliable D call. This CDR3 has 15 amino acids. V was shortened by 0 bases and J by 10 bases, with 13 bases between the two germline ends. Germline loops: CDR1 SEHNR, CDR2 FQNEAQ (reference sequence). CDR3 region: CASSLAEASGSPLHF. For the CDR3, the DNA is TGTGCCAGCAGCTTAGCGGAGGCCTCGGGGTCACCCCTCCACTTT.

This clone was observed a single time. The chain combines TRBV6-6 with TRBJ2-7; TRBD2 might be the D (6 bases). Germline V lookup: CDR1 MNHNY, CDR2 SVGAGI (reference sequence). Trimming took 0 bases from V and 0 from J, leaving 9 bases between them. This CDR3 comprises 15 residues. The CDR3 loop is CASSYSSGYSYEQYF. The CDR3 DNA reads TGTGCCAGCAGTTACTCAAGCGGGTACTCCTACGAGCAGTACTTC.

This clone appeared once. This chain uses TRBV5-1 with TRBJ2-1, with 11 bases identical to TRBD2. Germline assignment: CDR1 SGHRS and CDR2 YFSETQ. The CDR3 length is 15 residues. J was trimmed by 7 bases and V by 3 bases; bases with no gene match: 6. The CDR3: CASSSGTSGINEQFF. The CDR3 DNA is TGCGCCAGCAGCTCCGGGACTAGCGGTATAAATGAGCAGTTCTTC.

This clone was recorded once. The chain employs TRBV5-4 and TRBJ1-2; 7 nucleotides match TRBD1. J lost 6 bases, V lost 6 bases, and 8 bases had no gene match. The germline V gene has CDR1 SGHNT and CDR2 YYREEE (reference sequence). CDR3 length: 13 residues. CDR3: CASTFQGGHGYTF. Written as DNA, the CDR3 is TGTGCCAGCACCTTTCAGGGGGGCCATGGCTACACCTTC.

The chain recombines TRBV18 with TRBJ1-2; D is unclear. The CDR3 consists of 13 residues. Trimming left V 6 bases short and J 7 bases short, with 15 bases between. CDR1 and CDR2 from the germline V gene are KGHSH and LQKENI. The DNA for the CDR3 is TGTGCCAGCTCGTCGGTGGACCGAGGTGGCTACACCTTC. Its protein product is CASSSVDRGGYTF.

The rearrangement joins TRBV28 to TRBJ1-5; D not resolved. The CDR3 is 15 residues long. The germline gives CDR1 MDHEN, CDR2 SYDVKM. V was pared by 7 bases and J by 4 bases, with 17 bases between. The CDR3 coding sequence is TGTGCCAGCATTTCACGGAGGGAGAGGAATCAGCCCCAGCATTTT. Translated, it gives CASISRRERNQPQHF.

The V gene is TRBV27, the J gene TRBJ2-1; 7 nucleotides agree with TRBD2. Germline CDR1 reads MNHEY; CDR2 reads SMNVEV (reference sequence). CDR3 size: 17 residues. With V trimmed by 5 bases and J by 4 bases, 14 bases remained unmatched. CDR3: CASSPSRGAGLYNEQFF. The CDR3 bases are TGTGCCAGCAGTCCATCCCGCGGAGCGGGGCTTTACAATGAGCAGTTCTTC.

This clone was recorded only once. The V and J genes are TRBV5-1 and TRBJ2-1; 7 bases fit TRBD2. CDR1 is SGHRS and CDR2 is YFSETQ in the germline V gene. V was clipped by 3 bases and J by 12 bases; unmatched bases: 6. The length of the CDR3 is 12 residues. In nucleotides, the CDR3 is TGCGCCAGCAGCTGGGAGGGACCTGGGCAGTTCTTC. It translates to CASSWEGPGQFF.

This chain connects TRBV5-1 to TRBJ2-4, with 14 bases that match TRBD2. The V segment lost 4 bases and the J segment 0 bases; nucleotides outside the gene matches: 3. The CDR3 has 17 amino acids. Per germline, CDR1 SGHRS and CDR2 YFSETQ. CDR3: CASSQGLAGVAKNIQYF. For the CDR3, the DNA is TGCGCCAGCAGCCAGGGACTAGCGGGGGTAGCCAAAAACATTCAGTACTTC.

The chain uses TRBV6-1 and TRBJ1-1; tentative D call: TRBD1 (5 bases). Deletions cut 7 bases from V and 2 bases from J, with 11 bases between. The CDR3 spans 13 residues. In germline, CDR1 is MNHNS, CDR2 SASEGT. The CDR3 DNA sequence: TGTGCCAGCAAAGGACACCGAAACACTGAAGCTTTCTTT. Translated, it gives CASKGHRNTEAFF.

The J gene is TRBJ2-3, the V gene TRBV10-2; 8 nucleotides align to TRBD1. CDR1 is WSHSY and CDR2 is SAAADI in the germline V gene. Losses at the gene ends were 6 bases for V and 1 base for J; bases not matched to a gene: 15. This CDR3 region has 18 residues. CDR3 loop: CASRTTPGRRGRTDTQYF. The CDR3 DNA reads TGCGCCAGCAGGACAACCCCGGGGCGCAGGGGGCGCACAGATACGCAGTATTTT.

The genes are TRBV6-5 and TRBJ2-1, with TRBD2 identical over 10 bases. Germline values: CDR1 MNHEY, CDR2 SVGAGI. This CDR3 has 15 amino acids. Unmatched junction bases numbered 2, after V lost 3 bases and J lost 3 bases. The CDR3: CASSYKRGGYNEQFF. CDR3 DNA: TGTGCCAGCAGTTATAAGCGGGGGGGCTACAATGAGCAGTTCTTC.

Only one count was recorded for this clone. The chain joins TRBV9 to TRBJ2-5; 13 nucleotides line up with TRBD2. The CDR3 length is 16 residues. The V gene's germline CDR1 is SGDLS and CDR2 YYNGEE. The ends lost 0 bases at V and 2 bases at J; junction bases unmatched: 1. In nucleotides, the CDR3 is TGTGCCAGCAGCGTAGGGGGACTAGCGGGGCAAGAGACCCAGTACTTC. Amino acids: CASSVGGLAGQETQYF.

This rearrangement joins TRBV20-1 to TRBJ1-2; D is undetermined. V dropped 2 bases and J dropped 3 bases, with 4 bases sitting between them. Germline CDR1 reads DFQATT; CDR2 reads SNEGSKA (reference sequence). This CDR3 contains 11 residues. The CDR3 sequence is CSARPDYGYTF. The CDR3 nucleotides are TGCAGTGCTAGACCCGACTATGGCTACACCTTC.

The chain couples TRBV10-3 to TRBJ2-2, with D hard to call. Germline-derived CDR1 and CDR2 are ENHRY and SYGVKD. Trimming pared 0 bases from V and 7 bases from J, leaving 3 bases between. This CDR3 region has 12 residues. DNA of the CDR3: TGTGCCATCAGTGAGTCACTCGGGGAGCTGTTTTTT. This encodes CAISESLGELFF.

The chain uses TRBV6-1 and TRBJ1-5; the D gene is possibly TRBD1 (6 bases). CDR1 and CDR2 from the germline V gene are MNHNS and SASEGT. CDR3 size: 13 residues. V gave up 7 bases and J gave up 10 bases, with 17 bases separating them. The DNA for the CDR3 is TGTGCCAGCAATTCAGCCAGGGGAGAACCCCAGCATTTT. Amino acid sequence: CASNSARGEPQHF.

The gene calls are TRBV7-2 and TRBJ1-3; D gene ambiguous. The CDR3 loop spans 13 amino acids. V gave up 1 base and J gave up 4 bases, with 5 bases separating them. Germline lookup yields CDR1 SGHTA and CDR2 FQGNSA. CDR3 nucleotide sequence: TGTGCCAGCAGCTTAGGGGGAGGAAACACCATATATTTT. Its translation is CASSLGGGNTIYF.

V and J are TRBV5-8 and TRBJ1-2; D might be TRBD1 (6 bases). Germline CDR1 is SGHTS and CDR2 is YDEGEE. V was pared by 6 bases and J by 4 bases, with 16 bases between. This CDR3 spans 14 amino acids. The CDR3 nucleotides read TGTGCCAGCAATAGGGGCAGGGGAGGCTATGGCTACACCTTC. Amino acid sequence: CASNRGRGGYGYTF. Using reference TRBV5-8 and TRBJ1-2 for the parts outside the CDR3, the full variable domain is EAGVTQSPTHLIKTRGQQATLRCSPISGHTSVYWYQQALGLGLQFLLWYDEGEERNRGNFPPRFSGRQFPNYSSELNVNALELEDSALYLCASNRGRGGYGYTFGSGTRLTVV.

The chain couples TRBV5-4 to TRBJ2-7; 8 nucleotides match TRBD2. V trimming: 0 bases; J trimming: 0 bases; junction bases outside the gene matches: 5. The CDR3 spans 16 residues. CDR1 SGHNT and CDR2 YYREEE come from the germline V gene (reference sequence). The DNA of the CDR3 is TGTGCCAGCAGCTTGGCCAGCGGGGGCAGCTCCTACGAGCAGTACTTC. As protein: CASSLASGGSSYEQYF. The full variable domain, rest sourced from reference TRBV5-4 and TRBJ2-7, is ETGVTQSPTHLIKTRGQQVTLRCSSQSGHNTVSWYQQALGQGPQFIFQYYREEENGRGNFPPRFSGLQFPNYSSELNVNALELDDSALYLCASSLASGGSSYEQYFGPGTRLTVT.

This chain connects TRBV7-2 to TRBJ2-1, with D possibly matching TRBD1 (6 bases). Trimming took off 5 bases at V and 10 bases at J, with 12 bases between the two ends. The CDR3 extends over 12 amino acids. Germline V gene lookup returns CDR1 SGHTA and CDR2 FQGNSA. CDR3 loop: CASSQDRIEQFF. CDR3 bases: TGTGCCAGCAGCCAAGACAGGATCGAGCAGTTCTTC. The full variable domain, with the rest looked up from reference TRBV7-2 and TRBJ2-1, is GAGVSQSPSNKVTEKGKDVELRCDPISGHTALYWYRQSLGQGLEFLIYFQGNSAPDKSGLPSDRFSAERTGGSVSTLTIQRTQQEDSAVYLCASSQDRIEQFFGPGTRLTVL.

In DNA, the CDR3 is TGTGCCAGCAGCTTAGAGGCAGATACGCAGTATTTT. This codes for CASSLEADTQYF. This chain connects TRBV7-9 to TRBJ2-3; D is ambiguous. Trimming stripped 1 base from V and 4 bases from J, with 3 bases between. The CDR3 totals 12 residues. The germline V gene encodes CDR1 SEHNR and CDR2 FQNEAQ (reference sequence).

The V gene is TRBV5-1, the J gene TRBJ2-7; perhaps TRBD2 as D (6 bases). The CDR3 spans 15 residues. Trimming removed 4 bases at V and 2 bases at J, with 16 bases between. CDR1 is SGHRS and CDR2 is YFSETQ in the germline V gene. For the CDR3, the DNA is TGCGCCAGCAGCCTCGGGGGACCCACCACCTACGAGCAGTACTTC. This gives the protein CASSLGGPTTYEQYF. Looking up the rest from reference TRBV5-1 and TRBJ2-7 gives the full variable domain: KAGVTQTPRYLIKTRGQQVTLSCSPISGHRSVSWYQQTPGQGLQFLFEYFSETQRNKGNFPGRFSGRQFSNSRSEMNVSTLELGDSALYLCASSLGGPTTYEQYFGPGTRLTVT.

CDR3 sequence reads: CASSSRTGGPYEQYF. The CDR3 DNA reads TGTGCCAGCAGTTCCAGGACAGGGGGCCCCTACGAGCAGTACTTC. The V gene is TRBV27, the J gene TRBJ2-7; 11 bases line up with TRBD1. The V and J ends lost 4 bases and 2 bases, in that order; junction bases with no gene match: 4. This CDR3 contains 15 residues. CDR1 and CDR2 from the germline V gene are MNHEY and SMNVEV (reference sequence).